A selection of T cell receptor beta chains follows, all from one sample in a study of OX40 agonist ivuxolimab in advanced cancers. Repertoires were generated with immunoSEQ multiplex PCR, while TCRdb's copy carries only in-frame clones and drops some. The sample lists approximately 80,000 clones, 90% to 95% occurring once. The sample consisted of CD4+ or CD8+ T cells sorted from blood, taken in a trial of the OX40 agonist ivuxolimab. These receptors were taken from an adult with an advanced solid tumor such as melanoma, head and neck, liver or kidney cancer. CDR3s include the opening cysteine and the closing phenylalanine or tryptophan. The order of the fields is D gene, J gene, V gene, CDR3 length, clone size, CDR3 DNA, CDR3 protein. The D gene is left open where the match is weak. The size of a clone is reported for some rows only, either as once, few or many, or as a class for expanded clones.

>NA|TRBJ1-1|TRBV5-1|13|NA
TGCGCCAGCAGCTTAGGAGGAGGAACTGAAGCTTTCTTT
CASSLGGGTEAFF
>TRBD1|TRBJ2-1|TRBV5-1|15|NA
TGCGCCAGCAGCTTAGGACAGGGGGCTAACAATGAGCAGTTCTTC
CASSLGQGANNEQFF
>TRBD1|TRBJ1-2|TRBV6-6|14|NA
TGTGCCAGCAGTTACCGGGACAGGGTCTATGGCTACACCTTC
CASSYRDRVYGYTF
>NA|TRBJ2-7|TRBV28|17|NA
TGTGCCGCCCCTCCCCCCGCGGGTGGACTCGTAGGTTACGAGCAGTACTTC
CAAPPPAGGLVGYEQYF
>NA|TRBJ1-2|TRBV10-3|13|NA
TGTGCCATCAGTGAGTCACTCGGGGTAGGCTACACCTTC
CAISESLGVGYTF
>NA|TRBJ2-1|TRBV9|16|NA
TGTGCCAGCAGCGTAGCCGGGGTGAGCTCCTACAATGAGCAGTTCTTC
CASSVAGVSSYNEQFF
>NA|TRBJ1-3|TRBV7-9|16|NA
TGTGCCAGCAGCGGGCCAACGGGGGGCTCTGGAAACACCATATATTTT
CASSGPTGGSGNTIYF
>NA|TRBJ1-2|TRBV19|14|NA
TGTGCCAGTAGTATCGGACAGCAGGAGGATGGCTACACCTTC
CASSIGQQEDGYTF
>NA|TRBJ2-1|TRBV5-6|13|NA
TGTGCCAGCAGCTTGGGAGACTACCGTGCGCAGTTCTTC
CASSLGDYRAQFF
>NA|TRBJ2-7|TRBV28|14|NA
TGTGCCAGCAGTTTATTTCTGGGCTCCTACGAGCAGTACTTC
CASSLFLGSYEQYF
>TRBD1|TRBJ1-6|TRBV7-9|17|NA
TGTGCCAGCAGCTTCCTTCCGGGACAGTCCTATAATTCACCCCTCCACTTT
CASSFLPGQSYNSPLHF
>NA|TRBJ2-7|TRBV27|14|NA
TGTGCCAGCAGAGACACCTTAAGCTCCTACGAGCAGTACTTC
CASRDTLSSYEQYF
>NA|TRBJ1-5|TRBV27|14|NA
TGTGCCAGCAGTTTATCGCCCAAAGGTCAGCCCCAGCATTTT
CASSLSPKGQPQHF
>NA|TRBJ2-7|TRBV2|13|NA
TGTGCTATTTATTCCGGGTCTACCTACGAGCAGTACTTC
CAIYSGSTYEQYF
>NA|TRBJ1-5|TRBV5-5|13|NA
TGTGCCAGCAGCTTACAGGGATACCAGCCCCAGCATTTT
CASSLQGYQPQHF
>TRBD1|TRBJ1-3|TRBV7-2|17|NA
TGTGCCAGCAGCTTAGAAAACATAGGGGGCACTGGAAACACCATATATTTT
CASSLENIGGTGNTIYF
>NA|TRBJ2-2|TRBV9|16|NA
TGTGCCAGCAGCTCTCCCCGTGACACCCCGGCCGGGGAGCTGTTTTTT
CASSSPRDTPAGELFF
>NA|TRBJ2-7|TRBV20-1|11|NA
TGCAGTGCTAGAGAGGGTTACGAGCAGTACTTC
CSAREGYEQYF
>TRBD2|TRBJ2-7|TRBV15|16|once
TGTGCCACCAGCTCCAAGATAGGACTAGCGGGAGACGAGCAGTACTTC
CATSSKIGLAGDEQYF
>TRBD1|TRBJ2-1|TRBV15|16|NA
TGTGCCACCAGCGAGTACGCAGGGGGCGAGTTCAATGAGCAGTTCTTC
CATSEYAGGEFNEQFF
>TRBD1|TRBJ2-2|TRBV6-5|15|NA
TGTGCCAGCACCAATCCCGGGACAGGGCCCGGGGAGCTGTTTTTT
CASTNPGTGPGELFF
>TRBD2|TRBJ2-7|TRBV28|13|NA
TGTGCCAGCAGAACCTGGGGGGGAGACGAGCAGTACTTC
CASRTWGGDEQYF
>NA|TRBJ1-3|TRBV9|15|NA
TGTGCCAGCAGCGTAGAAGGGTCCGTTGGAAACACCATATATTTT
CASSVEGSVGNTIYF
>NA|TRBJ1-5|TRBV7-9|15|NA
TGTGCCAGCAGCTCCAAGGGAGACCTTAATCAGCCCCAGCATTTT
CASSSKGDLNQPQHF
>TRBD2|TRBJ2-3|TRBV4-1|14|NA
TGCGCCAGCAGCCCTGAGCGGGAGAGAGATACGCAGTATTTT
CASSPERERDTQYF
>NA|TRBJ2-7|TRBV5-5|15|NA
TGTGCCAGCAGCTTGGATCTCCAGGGATCGAGCGAGCAGTACTTC
CASSLDLQGSSEQYF
>NA|TRBJ2-7|TRBV20-1|11|NA
TGCAGTTGCAGGAGCTCCTACGAGCAGTACTTC
CSCRSSYEQYF
>NA|TRBJ1-1|TRBV30|10|few
TGTGCTACGGTACTCACTGAAGCTTTCTTT
CATVLTEAFF
>NA|TRBJ2-1|TRBV19|14|NA
TGTGCCAGTAGTATTGTGGCAGGGTCAAATGAGCAGTTCTTC
CASSIVAGSNEQFF
>TRBD1|TRBJ1-1|TRBV2|17|NA
TGTGCCAGCGTACGTAAACAGGGGGCCTTATGGAACACTGAAGCTTTCTTT
CASVRKQGALWNTEAFF
>NA|TRBJ1-5|TRBV19|13|once
TGTGCCAGTAGTATCGGGCCTGATCAGCCCCAGCATTTT
CASSIGPDQPQHF
>NA|TRBJ2-7|TRBV19|13|NA
TGTGCCAGTAGTAACGCGGGAATCGACGAGCAGTACTTC
CASSNAGIDEQYF
>NA|TRBJ2-7|TRBV11-2|12|NA
TGTGCCAGCAGCTCCCAGGGTGGCGAGCAGTACTTC
CASSSQGGEQYF
>NA|TRBJ2-7|TRBV7-9|12|NA
TGTGTCTCCCTCGGGGACTCCTACGAGCAGTACTTC
CVSLGDSYEQYF
>TRBD1|TRBJ2-7|TRBV27|15|NA
TGTGCCAGCAGTTTACAGGGGGTACCTTACTACGAGCAGTACTTC
CASSLQGVPYYEQYF
>NA|TRBJ1-1|TRBV7-8|13|NA
TGTGCCAGCAGCCCGGGGGGCACGACTGAAGCTTTCTTT
CASSPGGTTEAFF
>NA|TRBJ2-5|TRBV19|13|NA
TGTGCCAGTAGTACCTTCGGGGCCGAGACCCAGTACTTC
CASSTFGAETQYF
>NA|TRBJ2-1|TRBV7-6|15|NA
TGTGCCAGCAGCTTAGATAAGGGGGGGGCTGATGAGCAGTTCTTC
CASSLDKGGADEQFF
>NA|TRBJ2-7|TRBV11-3|14|NA
TGTGCCAGCAGCCCGGGGCGCGGGAACTACGAGCAGTACTTC
CASSPGRGNYEQYF
>TRBD2|TRBJ2-2|TRBV19|15|NA
TGTGCCAGTAGTATACTAGCGGGGGGCACCGGGGAGCTGTTTTTT
CASSILAGGTGELFF
>TRBD2|TRBJ2-7|TRBV6-6|15|once
TGTGCCAGCATCCCGGTAGCGGGAGGGCCCCACGAGCAGTACTTC
CASIPVAGGPHEQYF
>NA|TRBJ2-7|TRBV11-2|14|NA
TGTGCCAGCAGCCAAGGCCCCCAGCGATACGAGCAGTACTTC
CASSQGPQRYEQYF
>NA|TRBJ2-7|TRBV28|15|NA
TGTGCCAGCAGTTTCGGTTGGGGTCCTAACTACGAGCAGTACTTC
CASSFGWGPNYEQYF
>NA|TRBJ2-7|TRBV7-9|13|NA
TGTGCCAGCAGCCTCCCGAGCTCCTACGAGCAGTACTTC
CASSLPSSYEQYF
>NA|TRBJ2-5|TRBV4-2|15|NA
TGTGCCAGCAGCCAAGATCCCGGGGTAGGGGAGACCCAGTACTTC
CASSQDPGVGETQYF
>TRBD1|TRBJ2-1|TRBV4-1|14|NA
TGCGCCAGCAGCTCCGGGACAGGTGTGAAAGAGCAGTTCTTC
CASSSGTGVKEQFF
>TRBD2|TRBJ2-7|TRBV27|14|NA
TGTGCCAGCAGTTTAAGCGGGAACTCCTACGAGCAGTACTTC
CASSLSGNSYEQYF
>NA|TRBJ2-1|TRBV10-2|13|once
TGCGCCAGCAACATCGAAGATTACAATGAGCAGTTCTTC
CASNIEDYNEQFF
>NA|TRBJ1-2|TRBV7-8|11|NA
TGTGCCAGCGGAACTAACTATGGCTACACCTTC
CASGTNYGYTF
>TRBD2|TRBJ2-3|TRBV4-1|18|NA
TGCGCCAGCAGCCAGGGACTAGCGGGAGGGACAAGCACAGATACGCAGTATTTT
CASSQGLAGGTSTDTQYF
>NA|TRBJ2-7|TRBV4-3|12|NA
TGCGCCAGCAGCCGCGACTCCTACGAGCAGTACTTC
CASSRDSYEQYF
>NA|TRBJ1-2|TRBV28|13|NA
TGTGCCAGCAGTTCCGGGGGCCCCTATGGCTACACCTTC
CASSSGGPYGYTF
>TRBD1|TRBJ1-4|TRBV6-1|14|once
TGTGCCAGCAGTGTGGGGACAGGGAATGAAAAACTGTTTTTT
CASSVGTGNEKLFF
>NA|TRBJ2-2|TRBV6-5|15|NA
TGTGCCAGCAGATCCGGGACCGACCTTACCGGGGAGCTGTTTTTT
CASRSGTDLTGELFF
>NA|TRBJ2-5|TRBV28|12|few
TGTGCCAGCAGTCCAGGTGGGGAGACCCAGTACTTC
CASSPGGETQYF
>NA|TRBJ1-1|TRBV19|12|once
TGTGCCAGTAGGTTTGAGAACACTGAAGCTTTCTTT
CASRFENTEAFF
>TRBD1|TRBJ1-1|TRBV4-3|16|NA
TGCGCCAGCAGCCTTGACAGGGGACGGGTTAACACTGAAGCTTTCTTT
CASSLDRGRVNTEAFF
>NA|TRBJ2-7|TRBV7-5|14|NA
TGTGCCAGCAGGCGGGACGGGAACTACTACGAGCAGTACTTC
CASRRDGNYYEQYF
>TRBD2|TRBJ2-3|TRBV29-1|16|NA
TGCAGCGTTAAGGGGTCCCTAGCGGGAGTAGCAGATACGCAGTATTTT
CSVKGSLAGVADTQYF